The sequence of this TCR beta chain was determined in a study of blood T cell repertoires in COVID-19. Study in general: T cells, B-cell-depleted T cells, or PBMCs supplied cDNA or gDNA.

This CDR3 region has 15 residues. The V and J ends lost 6 bases and 0 bases respectively, with 15 bases between them. Germline CDR1 reads SQVTM; CDR2 reads ANQGSEA. The age range of participants was about 18 to 90 years, with residence in about two dozen US areas. Clinical histories supplied by participants themselves formed the basis of cohort assignment. Before being deemed recovered, Cohort 3 donors had two negative PCRs, clearance, or symptom resolution. Profiling relied on immunoSEQ multiplex PCR, and the TCRdb table lists in-frame clones only, not all of them. This table has about 400,000 clones, roughly nine tenths appearing once.

The source of this sequence is a woman in her 30s who had recovered from COVID-19. The genes are TRBV29-1 and TRBJ2-1; D gene unclear. Sequencing was carried out using PBMCs or T cells enriched from blood (not recorded which). CDR3 sequence: CSVDQAPSSYNEQFF. The CDR3 DNA reads TGCAGCGTGGATCAGGCCCCGAGCTCCTACAATGAGCAGTTCTTC.